The rows below give T cell receptor beta chains drawn from one sample of a study of TIL therapy for anti-PD-1-resistant metastatic lung cancer. TCRdb keeps only in-frame clones here, not all; method: immunoSEQ multiplex PCR. The sample contains about 60,000 clones, around 68% of which appear only once. The source material was blood, sampled at baseline. These receptors came from a person aged 25 to 80 with non-small cell lung cancer. Each CDR3 is given with its conserved first and last residue. The D gene is left open where the match is weak. Rows may omit the clone size; those that give it use once, few, many or a size class.

TRBJ1-3 | . | . | TRBV30 | CAWSVLRSTIYF | TGTGCCTGGAGTGTCTTGAGGAGCACCATATATTTT
TRBJ1-2 | . | . | TRBV11-3 | CASSLVTGWGYGYTF | TGTGCCAGCAGCTTAGTTACAGGATGGGGCTATGGCTACACCTTC
TRBJ2-5 | . | TRBD1 | TRBV5-1 | CASAPGQGSQETQYF | TGCGCCAGCGCCCCGGGACAGGGCTCACAAGAGACCCAGTACTTC
TRBJ2-1 | . | . | TRBV9 | CASSVFSSVGNNEQFF | TGTGCCAGCAGCGTTTTTAGTTCGGTGGGGAACAATGAGCAGTTCTTC
TRBJ2-7 | . | . | TRBV7-8 | CASSLGRRSYEQYF | TGTGCCAGCAGCTTAGGCCGGCGTTCCTACGAGCAGTACTTC
TRBJ2-1 | . | . | TRBV6-6 | CASSYTSYNEQFF | TGTGCCAGCAGTTACACAAGTTACAATGAGCAGTTCTTC
TRBJ2-1 | . | TRBD2 | TRBV18 | CASSPLAGAYNEQFF | TGTGCCAGCTCACCTCTAGCGGGGGCCTACAATGAGCAGTTCTTC
TRBJ2-7 | . | . | TRBV9 | CASSALPGPAAEQYF | TGTGCCAGCAGCGCCTTACCGGGGCCGGCGGCCGAGCAGTACTTC
TRBJ2-5 | . | TRBD1 | TRBV10-3 | CAISVDRDQETQYF | TGTGCCATCAGTGTCGACAGGGACCAAGAGACCCAGTACTTC
TRBJ2-7 | once | . | TRBV7-2 | CASSFSPGMEQYF | TGTGCCAGCAGCTTTTCCCCGGGAATGGAGCAGTACTTC
TRBJ1-1 | . | TRBD1 | TRBV9 | CASSVSSQGVGSEAFF | TGTGCCAGCAGCGTATCCTCGCAGGGGGTAGGTTCTGAAGCTTTCTTT
TRBJ2-2 | . | . | TRBV12-2 | CASRLEVQLANTGELFF | TGTGCAAGTCGCTTAGAGGTTCAGCTCGCGAACACCGGGGAGCTGTTTTTT
TRBJ1-4 | . | . | TRBV5-4 | CASSRDGAYEKLFF | TGTGCCAGCAGTCGGGACGGAGCCTATGAAAAACTGTTTTTT
TRBJ2-3 | once | . | TRBV5-1 | CASSFVGEGADTQYF | TGCGCCAGCAGCTTTGTGGGAGAGGGCGCAGATACGCAGTATTTT
TRBJ2-2 | . | . | TRBV7-2 | CASSRKSLSNTGELFF | TGTGCCAGCAGCCGTAAAAGCCTCTCGAACACCGGGGAGCTGTTTTTT
TRBJ1-2 | . | . | TRBV5-6 | CASSLVFGLQDF | TGTGCCAGCAGCTTGGTTTTTGGGCTACAAGACTTC
TRBJ2-5 | . | . | TRBV28 | CASSYSFGSGLRTQYF | TGTGCCAGCAGTTATAGTTTTGGTAGCGGTCTAAGGACCCAGTACTTC
TRBJ1-1 | . | TRBD1 | TRBV5-1 | CASSPRGQGVSDTEAFF | TGCGCCAGCAGCCCTCGGGGACAGGGTGTTTCGGACACTGAAGCTTTCTTT
TRBJ2-5 | . | . | TRBV9 | CASSVGGGPETQYF | TGTGCCAGCAGCGTAGGAGGGGGGCCAGAGACCCAGTACTTC
TRBJ2-1 | . | TRBD1 | TRBV5-1 | CASSLGTGVGNEQFF | TGCGCCAGCAGCTTGGGGACAGGGGTCGGGAATGAGCAGTTCTTC
TRBJ2-7 | . | TRBD2 | TRBV5-1 | CASSVSGTRSYEQYF | TGCGCCAGCAGCGTTAGCGGGACCCGCTCCTACGAGCAGTACTTC